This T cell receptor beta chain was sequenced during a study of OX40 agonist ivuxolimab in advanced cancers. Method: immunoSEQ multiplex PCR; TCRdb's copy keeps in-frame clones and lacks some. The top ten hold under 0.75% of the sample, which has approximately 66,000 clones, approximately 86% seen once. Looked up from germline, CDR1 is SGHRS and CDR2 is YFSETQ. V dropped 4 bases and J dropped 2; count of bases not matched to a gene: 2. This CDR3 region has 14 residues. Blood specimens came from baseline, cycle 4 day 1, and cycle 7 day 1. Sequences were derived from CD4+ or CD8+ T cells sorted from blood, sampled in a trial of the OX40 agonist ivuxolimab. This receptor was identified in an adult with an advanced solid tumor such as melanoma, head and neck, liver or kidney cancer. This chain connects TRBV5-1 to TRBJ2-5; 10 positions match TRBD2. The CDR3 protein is CASSPGLAQETQYF. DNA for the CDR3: TGCGCCAGCAGCCCGGGACTAGCGCAAGAGACCCAGTACTTC.